The sample holds many counts of the clone carrying this TCR beta chain. Its antigen remains unknown. These data originate in a study of human T cells and chemical hapten exposure. About the research overall: The patient population, which was mostly female, had alopecia areata, totalis or universalis. Study-wide findings and caveats: TCRs at high frequency, those above 1 in 1000, did not change with DPC sensitization.

Time point described: patch test 1, 2 weeks after DPC sensitization. Documented treatment: therapeutic diphenylcyclopropenone sensitization with weekly scalp DPC. Trimming shortened V by 5 bases and J by 2 bases, and 16 bases separated the two germline ends. This CDR3 spans 15 amino acids. The V gene's germline CDR1 is MNHNY and CDR2 SVGAGI (reference sequence). What the library attached to individual cDNA molecules were unique molecular identifiers. TCRdb analysed the RACE reads with MiXCR anew, one entry per CDR3 protein. The repertoire holds some 190,000 distinct CDR3 sequences, with more than 20% as singletons.

The material sequenced was whole blood, taken in connection with sensitization to the hapten diphenylcyclopropenone (DPC). The origin of this receptor is a woman in her fifties or sixties with alopecia areata. Some clones in this sample may be carry-over from other donors' samples. The chain links TRBV6-6 to TRBJ2-7; D remains ambiguous. The CDR3 DNA reads TGTGCCAGCAGTAATCCTGCGACCCGAACCTACGAGCAGTACTTC. It is translated as CASSNPATRTYEQYF.